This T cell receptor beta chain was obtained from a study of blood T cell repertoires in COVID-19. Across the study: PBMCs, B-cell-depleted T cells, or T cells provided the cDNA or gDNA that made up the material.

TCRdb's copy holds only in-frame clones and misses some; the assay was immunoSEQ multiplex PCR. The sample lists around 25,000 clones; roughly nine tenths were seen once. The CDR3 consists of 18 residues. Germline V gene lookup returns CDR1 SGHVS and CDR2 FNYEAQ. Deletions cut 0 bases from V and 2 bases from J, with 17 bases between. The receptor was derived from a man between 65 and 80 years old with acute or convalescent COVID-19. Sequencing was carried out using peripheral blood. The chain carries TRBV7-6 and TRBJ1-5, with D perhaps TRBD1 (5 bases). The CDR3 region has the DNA TGTGCCAGCAGCTTAGCGCCGGAGGGGAGGAATCGCAATCAGCCCCAGCATTTT. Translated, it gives CASSLAPEGRNRNQPQHF.